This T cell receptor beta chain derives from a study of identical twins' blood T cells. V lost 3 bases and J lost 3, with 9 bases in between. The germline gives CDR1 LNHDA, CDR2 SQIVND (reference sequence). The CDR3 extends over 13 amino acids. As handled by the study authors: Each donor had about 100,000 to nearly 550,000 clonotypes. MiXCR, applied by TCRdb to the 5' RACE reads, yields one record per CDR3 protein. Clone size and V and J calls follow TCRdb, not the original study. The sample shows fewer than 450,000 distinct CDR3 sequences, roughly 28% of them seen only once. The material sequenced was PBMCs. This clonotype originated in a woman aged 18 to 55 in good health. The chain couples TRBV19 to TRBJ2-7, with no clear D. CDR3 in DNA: TGTGCCAGTAGTATGGTAGCCAGCTACGAGCAGTACTTC. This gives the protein CASSMVASYEQYF.